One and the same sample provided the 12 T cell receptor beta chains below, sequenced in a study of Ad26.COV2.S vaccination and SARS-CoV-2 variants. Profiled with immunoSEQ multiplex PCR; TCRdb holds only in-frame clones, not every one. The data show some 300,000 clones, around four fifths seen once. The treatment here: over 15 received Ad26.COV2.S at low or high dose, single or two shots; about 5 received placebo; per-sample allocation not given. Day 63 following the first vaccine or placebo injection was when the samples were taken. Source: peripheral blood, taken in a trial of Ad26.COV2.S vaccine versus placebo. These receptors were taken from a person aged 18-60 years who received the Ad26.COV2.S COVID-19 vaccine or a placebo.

The chain's CDR3 is CASGPRGSETQYF. As DNA, the CDR3 is TGTGCCAGCGGACCTCGGGGGTCAGAGACCCAGTACTTC. The J gene is TRBJ2-5, the V gene TRBV27; D possibly corresponds to TRBD2 (6 bases). In germline, CDR1 is MNHEY, CDR2 SMNVEV (reference sequence). The CDR3 loop spans 13 amino acids. Between the trimmed V and J ends, which lost 8 bases and 4 bases, there was a span of 14 bases.

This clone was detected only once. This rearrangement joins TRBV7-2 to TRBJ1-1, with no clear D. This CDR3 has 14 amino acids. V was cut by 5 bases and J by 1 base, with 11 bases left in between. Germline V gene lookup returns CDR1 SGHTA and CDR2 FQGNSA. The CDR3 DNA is TGTGCCAGCAGCCCAAGACCGAAGAACACTGAAGCTTTCTTT. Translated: CASSPRPKNTEAFF.

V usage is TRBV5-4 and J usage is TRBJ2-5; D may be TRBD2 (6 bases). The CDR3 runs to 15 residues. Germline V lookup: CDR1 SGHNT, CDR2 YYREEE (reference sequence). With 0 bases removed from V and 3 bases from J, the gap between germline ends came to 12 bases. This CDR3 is CASSLVVSGEETQYF. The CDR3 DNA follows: TGTGCCAGCAGCTTGGTTGTTTCGGGGGAAGAGACCCAGTACTTC.

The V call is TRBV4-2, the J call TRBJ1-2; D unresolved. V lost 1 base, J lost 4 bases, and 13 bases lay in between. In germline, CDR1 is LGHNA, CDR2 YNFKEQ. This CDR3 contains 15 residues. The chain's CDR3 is CASSQGADGRYGYTF. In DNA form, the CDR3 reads TGTGCCAGCAGCCAAGGGGCGGATGGACGCTATGGCTACACCTTC.

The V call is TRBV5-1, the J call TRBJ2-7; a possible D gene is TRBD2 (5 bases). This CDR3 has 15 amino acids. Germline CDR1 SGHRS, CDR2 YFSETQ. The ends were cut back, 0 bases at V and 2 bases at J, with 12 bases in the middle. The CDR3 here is CASSLELGSTYEQYF. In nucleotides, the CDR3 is TGCGCCAGCAGCTTGGAACTAGGCAGTACCTACGAGCAGTACTTC.

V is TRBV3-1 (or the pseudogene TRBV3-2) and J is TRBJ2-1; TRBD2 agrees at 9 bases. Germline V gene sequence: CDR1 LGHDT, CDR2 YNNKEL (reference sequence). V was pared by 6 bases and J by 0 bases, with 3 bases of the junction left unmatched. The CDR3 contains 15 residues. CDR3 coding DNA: TGTGCCAGCAGTTCTAGCGGGAACTCCTACAATGAGCAGTTCTTC. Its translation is CASSSSGNSYNEQFF.

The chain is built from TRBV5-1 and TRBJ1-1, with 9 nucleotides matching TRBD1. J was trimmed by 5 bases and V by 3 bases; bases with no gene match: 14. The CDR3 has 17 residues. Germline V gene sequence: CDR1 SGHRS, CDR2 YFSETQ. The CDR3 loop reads CASSWSGTGPVTTEAFF. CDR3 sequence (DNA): TGCGCCAGCAGCTGGTCCGGGACAGGGCCTGTAACGACTGAAGCTTTCTTT.

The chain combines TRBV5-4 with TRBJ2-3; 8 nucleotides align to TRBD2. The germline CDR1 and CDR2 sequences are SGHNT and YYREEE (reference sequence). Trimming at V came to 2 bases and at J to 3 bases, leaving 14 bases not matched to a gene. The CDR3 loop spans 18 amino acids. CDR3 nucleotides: TGTGCCAGCAGCTTACGGCTAGCGGGCCCGGGAGGTACAGATACGCAGTATTTT. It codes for CASSLRLAGPGGTDTQYF.

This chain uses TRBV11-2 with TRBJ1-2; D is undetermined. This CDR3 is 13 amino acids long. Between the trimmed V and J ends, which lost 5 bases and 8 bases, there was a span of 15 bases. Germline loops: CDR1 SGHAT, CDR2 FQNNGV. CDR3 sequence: CASSPQRSKGYTF. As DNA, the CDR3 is TGTGCCAGCAGCCCCCAAAGGTCGAAGGGCTACACCTTC. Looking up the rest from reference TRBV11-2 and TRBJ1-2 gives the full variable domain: EAGVAQSPRYKIIEKRQSVAFWCNPISGHATLYWYQQILGQGPKLLIQFQNNGVVDDSQLPKDRFSAERLKGVDSTLKIQPAKLEDSAVYLCASSPQRSKGYTFGSGTRLTVV.

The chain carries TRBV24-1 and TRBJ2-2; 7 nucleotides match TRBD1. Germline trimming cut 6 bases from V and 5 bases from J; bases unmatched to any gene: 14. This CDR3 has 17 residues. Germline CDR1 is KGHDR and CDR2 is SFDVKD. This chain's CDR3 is CATSLSATGLGTGELFF. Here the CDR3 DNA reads TGTGCCACCAGTCTAAGCGCGACAGGGTTGGGTACCGGGGAGCTGTTTTTT.

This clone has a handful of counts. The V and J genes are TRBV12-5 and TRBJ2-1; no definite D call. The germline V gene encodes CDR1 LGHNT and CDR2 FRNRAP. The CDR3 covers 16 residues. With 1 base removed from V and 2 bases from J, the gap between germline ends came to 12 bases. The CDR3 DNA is TGTGCTAGTGGTTTGGGCGACACCGAACCCTACAATGAGCAGTTCTTC. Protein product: CASGLGDTEPYNEQFF. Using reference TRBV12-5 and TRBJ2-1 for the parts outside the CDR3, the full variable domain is DARVTQTPRHKVTEMGQEVTMRCQPILGHNTVFWYRQTMMQGLELLAYFRNRAPLDDSGMPKDRFSAEMPDATLATLKIQPSEPRDSAVYFCASGLGDTEPYNEQFFGPGTRLTVL.

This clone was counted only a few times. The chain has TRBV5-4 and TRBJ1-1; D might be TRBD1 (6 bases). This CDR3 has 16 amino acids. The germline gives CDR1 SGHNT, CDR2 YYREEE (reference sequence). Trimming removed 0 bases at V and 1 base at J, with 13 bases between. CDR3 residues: CASSLGTRGGNTEAFF. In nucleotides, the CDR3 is TGTGCCAGCAGCTTGGGGACCAGGGGTGGGAACACTGAAGCTTTCTTT.